This TCR beta chain was recovered during a study of radiation and T cells in renal cell carcinoma. The overall study: Nephrectomy followed 15 Gy stereotactic body radiation by 4 weeks.

The method was immunoSEQ multiplex PCR; TCRdb's version includes in-frame clones alone and lacks a portion of them. The sample comprises 150,000 or so clones, about 87% of which are singletons, and around 4% rests with the top ten. The CDR3 spans 14 residues. Per the germline V gene, CDR1 is LNHDA and CDR2 is SQIVND (reference sequence). The ends lost 6 bases at V and 1 base at J; junction bases unmatched: 4. Specified time point: baseline pretreatment blood. Treatment noted: 15 Gy SBRT to primary tumor, nephrectomy 4 weeks later. After SBRT, blood was collected at 2 and 4 weeks, plus baseline. Study conclusions and caveats: Top tumor clonotypes rose in blood 2 weeks post-radiation, then contracted.

This clone was found a few times. The antigen is unknown. This TCR was recovered from a woman in her sixties or seventies with renal cell carcinoma. V is TRBV19 and J is TRBJ1-1, with 8 bases fitting TRBD1. This specimen was blood, taken from a patient whose treatment included radiotherapy and nephrectomy. The CDR3, as DNA: TGTGCCAGTAGGGGACAGGCGAGGAACACTGAAGCTTTCTTT. Amino acids: CASRGQARNTEAFF.